This T cell receptor beta chain was documented in a study of long-term antiretroviral therapy in people with HIV. It was version v3.0 of the immunoSEQ assay that was run at survey level. Clones were read by immunoSEQ multiplex PCR, and TCRdb kept only the in-frame ones, dropping some. The profile shows around 21,000 clones, roughly 84% of them singletons. The CDR3 extends over 15 amino acids. Germline loops: CDR1 LNHDA, CDR2 SQIVND (reference sequence). V lost 4 bases to trimming and J lost 3 bases, with 12 bases between them. Study-level points and caveats: Clones expanded before ART dominated the repertoire at all time points.

Notes on this clone: Its cognate antigen is unknown.

The chain recombines TRBV19 with TRBJ1-4, with a possible D match to TRBD1 (5 bases). Sequenced material: unsorted PBMCs, taken at the start of antiretroviral therapy. The clonotype was recovered from a man between 50 and 59 years old with HIV. The chain's CDR3 is CASSTDRASNEKLFF. As DNA, the CDR3 is TGTGCCAGTAGTACTGACAGAGCTTCTAATGAAAAACTGTTTTTT. The whole variable domain, filled in from reference TRBV19 and TRBJ1-4, reads DGGITQSPKYLFRKEGQNVTLSCEQNLNHDAMYWYRQDPGQGLRLIYYSQIVNDFQKGDIAEGYSVSREKKESFPLTVTSAQKNPTAFYLCASSTDRASNEKLFFGSGTQLSVL.